One sample yielded the 15 T cell receptor beta chains listed below, sequenced in a study of cytomegalovirus exposure and HLA in healthy donors. TCRdb keeps only in-frame clones here, not all; method: immunoSEQ multiplex PCR. The table shows about 180,000 clones, with roughly 86% occurring only once. Sequenced input: PBMCs. These receptors all stem from a man aged 18-30 years in good health and CMV-seropositive.

J is TRBJ2-1 and V is TRBV27, with a tentative D call TRBD2 (5 bases). Germline CDR1 and CDR2: MNHEY and SMNVEV (reference sequence). V lost 2 bases and J 6 bases, leaving 14 bases between the germline ends. This CDR3 contains 15 residues. CDR3 sequence (DNA): TGTGCCAGCAGTTTAAAGGGAGCGGTTTTCAATGAGCAGTTCTTC. Encoded protein: CASSLKGAVFNEQFF.

This clone appeared once. The gene calls are TRBV12-2 and TRBJ2-1; TRBD1, the table's D call, lacks a check against the DNA. TRBV12-2 is annotated as a pseudogene. This CDR3 contains 22 residues. The CDR3 is CASRLASALRGIGKGSYNEQFF. In nucleotides, the CDR3 is TGTGCAAGTCGCTTAGCGTCAGCACTCAGGGGGATAGGGAAAGGCTCCTACAATGAGCAGTTCTTC.

This clone was counted once. The chain combines TRBV7-2 with TRBJ2-2; 10 bases align to TRBD2. CDR3 length: 15 residues. The trim removed 3 bases at V and 6 bases at J, leaving 4 bases unmatched. CDR1 and CDR2 (germline): SGHTA, FQGNSA. In DNA form, the CDR3 reads TGTGCCAGCAGCTTTCCTAGCGGGAGATCCGGGGAGCTGTTTTTT. It is translated as CASSFPSGRSGELFF.

The V and J genes are TRBV4-3 and TRBJ1-1, with D perhaps TRBD1 (6 bases). The V and J ends lost 1 base and 1 base respectively, with 7 bases between them. CDR1 and CDR2 from the germline V gene are LGHNA and YSLEER. The CDR3 spans 14 residues. CDR3 nucleotide sequence: TGCGCCAGCAGCCAAGCACAGGGGAACACTGAAGCTTTCTTT. Encoded protein: CASSQAQGNTEAFF.

This clone was counted between two and nine times. V is TRBV28 and J is TRBJ1-5, with 7 bases identical to TRBD1. The CDR3 spans 15 residues. CDR1 is MDHEN, CDR2 SYDVKM, per germline. Trimming took 5 bases from V and 7 from J; bases not matched to a gene: 11. CDR3 DNA: TGTGCCAGCAGTCCGTCCCGACAGGGCTCCCAGCCCCAGCATTTT. It encodes CASSPSRQGSQPQHF.

In its sample, this clone was seen a few times. The chain combines TRBV4-3 with TRBJ1-1; D not resolved. Trimming shortened V by 2 bases and J by 0 bases, and 10 bases separated the two germline ends. The CDR3 is 15 amino acids. Germline CDR1 LGHNA, CDR2 YSLEER. Here the CDR3 DNA reads TGCGCCAGCAGCCAAACACAGTTCATGAACACTGAAGCTTTCTTT. It codes for CASSQTQFMNTEAFF.

The chain has TRBV28 and TRBJ1-4; D not resolved. Trimming removed 6 bases at V and 0 bases at J, with 11 bases between. Germline values: CDR1 MDHEN, CDR2 SYDVKM. The CDR3 is 15 residues long. CDR3: CASRTGSATNEKLFF. Written as DNA, the CDR3 is TGTGCCAGCAGAACGGGGAGTGCAACTAATGAAAAACTGTTTTTT. The variable domain in full, with the rest retrieved from reference TRBV28 and TRBJ1-4, is DVKVTQSSRYLVKRTGEKVFLECVQDMDHENMFWYRQDPGLGLRLIYFSYDVKMKEKGDIPEGYSVSREKKERFSLILESASTNQTSMYLCASRTGSATNEKLFFGSGTQLSVL.

The genes are TRBV6-5 and TRBJ2-3, with D possibly TRBD1 on 7 matching bases. Trimming left V 6 bases short and J 7 bases short, with 14 bases between. This CDR3 has 13 amino acids. Germline V gives CDR1 MNHEY, CDR2 SVGAGI. The CDR3 reads CASSQGGLNTQYF. The CDR3 DNA reads as TGTGCCAGCAGCCAGGGGGGCCTTAATACGCAGTATTTT.

The rearrangement uses TRBV29-1 and TRBJ1-2; D perhaps matches TRBD1 (5 bases). Germline V CDR1 and CDR2: SQVTM, ANQGSEA. There are 13 residues in the CDR3. CDR3 loop: CTVISPQGYGYTF. CDR3 bases: TGCACCGTCATAAGCCCCCAGGGTTACGGCTACACCTTC.

This sequence joins TRBV2 and TRBJ2-2; 9 nucleotides match TRBD2. V was clipped by 8 bases and J by 4 bases; unmatched bases: 8. Looked up from germline, CDR1 is SNHLY and CDR2 is FYNNEI. The CDR3 has 15 amino acids. CDR3 nucleotides: TGTGCCAGCGGGCTTGGAGCGGGGGGCACCGGGGAGCTGTTTTTT. Translation gives CASGLGAGGTGELFF.

This chain joins TRBV9 and TRBJ2-1, with D hard to call. CDR3 size: 12 residues. The germline V gene encodes CDR1 SGDLS and CDR2 YYNGEE. Trimming took 4 bases from V and 7 from J, leaving 9 bases between them. CDR3 bases: TGTGCCAGCAGCACCTTTAGTAATGAGCAGTTCTTC. Its protein is CASSTFSNEQFF.

The chain uses TRBV18 and TRBJ2-7; 7 nucleotides agree with TRBD1. Trimming cost V 3 bases and J 5 bases; bases outside gene matches: 10. The CDR3 is made up of 15 amino acids. Germline lookup yields CDR1 KGHSH and CDR2 LQKENI. In DNA form, the CDR3 reads TGTGCCAGCTCACCCAAGACAGGGCGAGGGGACGAGCAGTACTTC. Amino acids: CASSPKTGRGDEQYF.

The CDR3 is CAISGPQTGEMGEQYF. Written as DNA, the CDR3 is TGTGCCATCAGTGGCCCTCAGACAGGGGAAATGGGCGAGCAGTACTTC. The chain links TRBV10-3 to TRBJ2-7; 8 bases map to TRBD1. The germline CDR1 and CDR2 sequences are ENHRY and SYGVKD. The J segment lost 6 bases and the V segment lost 4 bases, leaving 14 bases of the junction unmatched. The length of the CDR3 is 16 residues.

This rearrangement joins TRBV18 to TRBJ2-7; TRBD1 matches at 9 bases. The CDR3 consists of 15 residues. Trimming cost V 5 bases and J 1 base; bases outside gene matches: 6. The germline gives CDR1 KGHSH, CDR2 LQKENI. The CDR3 sequence: CASSEPGTGSYEQYF. CDR3 in DNA: TGTGCCAGCTCAGAACCCGGGACAGGGTCCTACGAGCAGTACTTC.

V gene TRBV11-1 combines with J gene TRBJ2-7; D may be TRBD2 (6 bases). The ends were cut back, 4 bases at V and 7 bases at J, with 17 bases in the middle. The CDR3 has 14 amino acids. Germline CDR1 is SGHAT and CDR2 is FQDESV (reference sequence). The CDR3 is CASSYPLTSGEQYF. The CDR3 DNA reads TGTGCCAGCAGCTATCCCCTTACAAGCGGGGAGCAGTACTTC.